This T cell receptor (beta chain) was recovered during a study of radiation and T cells in renal cell carcinoma. This sample's time point: blood 4 weeks post-SBRT, at nephrectomy. Treatment reported: 15 Gy SBRT to primary tumor, nephrectomy 4 weeks later. The tumor was a clear cell renal cell carcinoma. Data came from immunoSEQ multiplex PCR; TCRdb stores just in-frame clones and leaves some out. The profile shows around 170,000 clones, about nine tenths of them singletons. V trimming: 4 bases; J trimming: 3 bases; junction bases outside the gene matches: 12. CDR3 length: 17 residues. CDR1 is SGHRS and CDR2 is YFSETQ in the germline V gene.

Material: blood, obtained from a patient whose treatment included radiotherapy and nephrectomy. This chain links TRBV5-1 with TRBJ2-2, with TRBD1 identical over 7 bases. The source of this sequence is a woman between 50 and 59 years old with renal cell carcinoma. In DNA, the CDR3 is TGCGCCAGCAGCCTAACCTCCGGGACAGCCGACACCGGGGAGCTGTTTTTT. As protein: CASSLTSGTADTGELFF.